The T cell receptor beta chain described here comes from a study of blood T cells in healthy people across ages. Study-wide points: The recorded TCR beta diversity per million T cells decreased in a roughly linear manner with age. Higher naive T cell percentage went strongly together with higher TCR beta diversity. The study found more naive CD4+ cells and higher diversity in long-lived than aged donors. Diversity estimated from one million T cells was considered an underestimate.

A sample-barcoded 5' primer and a J-beta primer mix were used in a second PCR of roughly 7 to 11 cycles. TCRdb re-analysed the 5' RACE reads in MiXCR, keeping a single row per CDR3 protein. The data contain about 720,000 distinct CDR3 sequences, approximately 21% of them seen just once; the ten biggest clones take up less than 25%. The germline V gene encodes CDR1 SQVTM and CDR2 ANQGSEA. V was clipped by 3 bases and J by 2 bases; unmatched bases: 8. The CDR3 has 15 amino acids. At least ten counts were recorded for this clonotype. The antigen remains unidentified. The chain has TRBV29-1 and TRBJ2-3; TRBD2 agrees at 7 bases. Sequenced: blood. The receptor comes from a man aged 65 to 79 in good health. DNA for the CDR3: TGCAGCGTTGAGTGGGCTAGCGGAAACACAGATACGCAGTATTTT. Translated: CSVEWASGNTDTQYF.